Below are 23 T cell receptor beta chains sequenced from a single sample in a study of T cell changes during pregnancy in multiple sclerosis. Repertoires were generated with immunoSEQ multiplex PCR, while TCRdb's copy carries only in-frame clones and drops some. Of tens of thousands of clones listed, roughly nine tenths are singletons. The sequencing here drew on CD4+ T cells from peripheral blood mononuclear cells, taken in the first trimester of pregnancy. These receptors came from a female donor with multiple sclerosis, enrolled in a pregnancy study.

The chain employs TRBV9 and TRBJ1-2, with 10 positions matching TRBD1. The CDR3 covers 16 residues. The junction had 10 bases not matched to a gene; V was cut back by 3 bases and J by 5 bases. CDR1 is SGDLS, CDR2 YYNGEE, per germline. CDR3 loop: CASSADPTGGYYGYTF. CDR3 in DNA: TGTGCCAGCAGCGCCGACCCGACAGGGGGCTATTATGGCTACACCTTC.

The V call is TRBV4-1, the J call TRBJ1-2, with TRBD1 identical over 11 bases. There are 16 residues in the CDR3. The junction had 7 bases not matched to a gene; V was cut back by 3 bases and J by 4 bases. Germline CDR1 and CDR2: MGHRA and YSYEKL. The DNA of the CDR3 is TGCGCCAGCAGCCAGGCCGGACAGGGGGCTATCTATGGCTACACCTTC. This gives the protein CASSQAGQGAIYGYTF.

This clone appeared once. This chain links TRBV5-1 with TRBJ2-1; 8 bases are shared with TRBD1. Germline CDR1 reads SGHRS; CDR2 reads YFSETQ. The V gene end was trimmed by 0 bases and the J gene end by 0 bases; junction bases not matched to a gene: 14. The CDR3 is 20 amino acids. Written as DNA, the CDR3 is TGCGCCAGCAGCTTGGCCCTCGGGACAGGAAGATCCAGCTCCTACAATGAGCAGTTCTTC. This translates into CASSLALGTGRSSSYNEQFF.

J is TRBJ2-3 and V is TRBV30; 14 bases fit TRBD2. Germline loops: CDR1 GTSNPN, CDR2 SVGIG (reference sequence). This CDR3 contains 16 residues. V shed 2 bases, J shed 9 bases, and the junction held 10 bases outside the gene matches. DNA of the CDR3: TGTGCCTGGAGTACCTCGGGACTAGCGGGAGAGGTCACGCAGTATTTT. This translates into CAWSTSGLAGEVTQYF.

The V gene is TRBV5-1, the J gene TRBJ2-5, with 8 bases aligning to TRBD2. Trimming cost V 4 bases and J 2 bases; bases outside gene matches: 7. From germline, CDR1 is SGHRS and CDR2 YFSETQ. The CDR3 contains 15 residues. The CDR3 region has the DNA TGCGCCAGCAGCGTACGGGAGGGCCGGCAAGAGACCCAGTACTTC. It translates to CASSVREGRQETQYF.

The CDR3 sequence: CASSRMLSGSVLTDTQYF. Written as DNA, the CDR3 is TGCGCCAGCAGCCGAATGTTAAGCGGGAGCGTCCTCACAGATACGCAGTATTTT. This chain links TRBV5-1 with TRBJ2-3; 8 bases are a match to TRBD2. Germline lookup yields CDR1 SGHRS and CDR2 YFSETQ. The CDR3 covers 18 residues. V lost 4 bases to trimming and J lost 2 bases; unmatched junction nucleotides: 15.

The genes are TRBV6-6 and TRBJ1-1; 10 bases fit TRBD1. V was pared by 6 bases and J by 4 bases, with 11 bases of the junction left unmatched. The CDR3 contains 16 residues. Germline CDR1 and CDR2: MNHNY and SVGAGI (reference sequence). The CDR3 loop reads CASSLDRGRAGTEAFF. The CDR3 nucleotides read TGTGCCAGCAGCCTCGACAGGGGGCGAGCGGGCACTGAAGCTTTCTTT.

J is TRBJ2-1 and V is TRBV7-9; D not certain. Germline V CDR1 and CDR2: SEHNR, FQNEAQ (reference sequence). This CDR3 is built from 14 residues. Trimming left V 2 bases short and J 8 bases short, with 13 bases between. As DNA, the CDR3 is TGTGCCAGCAGCTTACGGCTAGATGGAGATGAGCAGTTCTTC. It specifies CASSLRLDGDEQFF.

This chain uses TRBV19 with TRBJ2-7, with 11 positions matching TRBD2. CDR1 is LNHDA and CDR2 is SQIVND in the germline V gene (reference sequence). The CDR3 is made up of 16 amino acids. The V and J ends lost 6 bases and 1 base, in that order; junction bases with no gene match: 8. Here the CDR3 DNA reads TGTGCCAGTAGATCGGGACTAGCGGAGGGATCCTACGAGCAGTACTTC. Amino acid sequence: CASRSGLAEGSYEQYF.

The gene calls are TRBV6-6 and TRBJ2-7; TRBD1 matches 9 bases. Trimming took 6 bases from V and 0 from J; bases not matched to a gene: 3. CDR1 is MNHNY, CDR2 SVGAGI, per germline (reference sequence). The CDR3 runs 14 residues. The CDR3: CASRPGQGSYEQYF. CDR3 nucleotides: TGTGCCAGCAGGCCGGGACAGGGCTCCTACGAGCAGTACTTC.

In nucleotides, the CDR3 is TGTGCCAGCAGTGACCGACTAGCACCTTACAATGAGCAGTTCTTC. This gives the protein CASSDRLAPYNEQFF. This chain links TRBV6-4 with TRBJ2-1; 7 bases fit TRBD2. The CDR3 contains 15 residues. CDR1 MRHNA and CDR2 SNTAGT come from the germline V gene. The V and J ends lost 2 bases and 4 bases, in that order; junction bases with no gene match: 5.

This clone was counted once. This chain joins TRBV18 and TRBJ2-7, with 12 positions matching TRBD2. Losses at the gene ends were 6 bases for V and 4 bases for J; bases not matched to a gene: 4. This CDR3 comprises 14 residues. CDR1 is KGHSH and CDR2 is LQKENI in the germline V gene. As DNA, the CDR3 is TGTGCCAGCTCCGAGGGGACTAGCGGGTACGAGCAGTACTTC. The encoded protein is CASSEGTSGYEQYF.

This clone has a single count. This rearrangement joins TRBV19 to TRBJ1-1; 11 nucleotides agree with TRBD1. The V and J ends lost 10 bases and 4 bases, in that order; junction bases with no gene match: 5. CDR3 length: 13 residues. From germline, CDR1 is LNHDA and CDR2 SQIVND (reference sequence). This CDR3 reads CATDRGRSTEAFF. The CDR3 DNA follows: TGTGCCACGGACAGGGGGCGAAGCACTGAAGCTTTCTTT.

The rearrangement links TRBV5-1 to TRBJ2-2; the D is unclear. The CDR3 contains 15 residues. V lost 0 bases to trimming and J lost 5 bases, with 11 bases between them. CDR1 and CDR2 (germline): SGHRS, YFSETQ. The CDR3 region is CASSLGLGVTGELFF. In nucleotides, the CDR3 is TGCGCCAGCAGCTTGGGGTTAGGAGTAACCGGGGAGCTGTTTTTT.

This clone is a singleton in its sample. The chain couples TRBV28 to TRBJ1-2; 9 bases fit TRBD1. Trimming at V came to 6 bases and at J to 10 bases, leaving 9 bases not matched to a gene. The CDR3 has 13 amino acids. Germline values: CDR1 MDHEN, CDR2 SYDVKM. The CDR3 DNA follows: TGTGCCAGCAGGGATGTCGTACAGGGGGCCTACACCTTC. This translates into CASRDVVQGAYTF.

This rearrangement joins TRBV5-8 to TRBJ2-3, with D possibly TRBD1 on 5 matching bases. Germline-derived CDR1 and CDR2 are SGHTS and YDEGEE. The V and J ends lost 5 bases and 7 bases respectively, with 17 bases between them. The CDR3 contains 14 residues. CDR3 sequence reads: CASRGLRRGYTQYF. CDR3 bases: TGTGCCAGCAGGGGGCTTAGAAGGGGCTATACGCAGTATTTT.

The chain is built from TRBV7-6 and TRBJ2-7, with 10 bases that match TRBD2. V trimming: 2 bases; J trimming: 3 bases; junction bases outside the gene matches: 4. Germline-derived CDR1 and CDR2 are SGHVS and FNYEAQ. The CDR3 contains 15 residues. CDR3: CASSLRTSGNYEQYF. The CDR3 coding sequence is TGTGCCAGCAGCTTACGTACTAGCGGGAACTACGAGCAGTACTTC.

The CDR3 sequence: CSVAGGGEVNEQFF. DNA of the CDR3: TGCAGCGTCGCGGGGGGGGGTGAGGTGAATGAGCAGTTCTTC. The chain employs TRBV29-1 and TRBJ2-1, with 9 positions matching TRBD2. J gave up 7 bases and V 6 bases, and 10 bases lay outside the gene matches. CDR1 and CDR2 (germline): SQVTM, ANQGSEA. The CDR3 contains 14 residues.

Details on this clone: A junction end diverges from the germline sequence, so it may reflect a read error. CDR3 protein: CASSLIRGPHSYERYF. CDR3 DNA sequence: TGCGCCAGCAGCTTGATCAGGGGACCGCACTCCTACGAGCGGTACTTC. The chain uses TRBV5-1 and TRBJ2-7; D possibly corresponds to TRBD1 (6 bases). Germline V gene lookup returns CDR1 SGHRS and CDR2 YFSETQ. The CDR3 consists of 16 residues.

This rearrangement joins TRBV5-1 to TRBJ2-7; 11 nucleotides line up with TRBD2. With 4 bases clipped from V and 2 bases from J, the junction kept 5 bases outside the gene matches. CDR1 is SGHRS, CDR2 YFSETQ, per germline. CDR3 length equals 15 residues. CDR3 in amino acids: CASSTLAGGTYEQYF. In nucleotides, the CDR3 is TGCGCCAGCAGCACCCTAGCGGGAGGTACCTACGAGCAGTACTTC.

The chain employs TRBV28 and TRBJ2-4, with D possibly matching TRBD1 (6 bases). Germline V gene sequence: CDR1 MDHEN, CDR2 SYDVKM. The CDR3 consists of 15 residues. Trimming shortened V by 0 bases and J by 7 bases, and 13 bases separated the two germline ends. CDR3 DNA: TGTGCCAGCAGTTTATGGGGTACAGGGCCGAACATTCAGTACTTC. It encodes CASSLWGTGPNIQYF.

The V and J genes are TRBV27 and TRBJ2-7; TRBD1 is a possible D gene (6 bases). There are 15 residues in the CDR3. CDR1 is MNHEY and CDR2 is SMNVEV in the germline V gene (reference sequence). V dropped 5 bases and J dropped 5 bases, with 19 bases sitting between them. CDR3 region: CASSPHPQGSDEQYF. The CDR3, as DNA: TGTGCCAGCAGTCCCCACCCTCAGGGGTCTGACGAGCAGTACTTC.

The chain's CDR3 is CASSWTGGTDTQYF. CDR3 DNA: TGTGCCAGCAGCTGGACAGGGGGGACAGATACGCAGTATTTT. The rearrangement joins TRBV2 to TRBJ2-3; 10 nucleotides align to TRBD1. The CDR3 runs to 14 residues. Germline assignment: CDR1 SNHLY and CDR2 FYNNEI. V was pared by 6 bases and J by 3 bases, with 3 bases of the junction left unmatched.